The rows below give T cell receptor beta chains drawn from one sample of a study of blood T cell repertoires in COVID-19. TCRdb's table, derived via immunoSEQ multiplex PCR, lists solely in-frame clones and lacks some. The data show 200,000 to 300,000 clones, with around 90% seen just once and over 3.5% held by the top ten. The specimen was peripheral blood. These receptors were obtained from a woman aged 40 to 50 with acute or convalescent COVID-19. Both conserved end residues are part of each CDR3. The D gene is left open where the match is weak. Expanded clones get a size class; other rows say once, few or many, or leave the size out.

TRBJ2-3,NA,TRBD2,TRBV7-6,CASSLPGARGGPDTQYF,TGTGCCAGCAGCTTACCCGGCGCGCGGGGGGGCCCGGATACGCAGTATTTT
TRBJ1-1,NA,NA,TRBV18,CASSDQGMNTEAFF,TGTGCCAGCTCCGACCAGGGCATGAACACTGAAGCTTTCTTT
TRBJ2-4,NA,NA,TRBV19,CASSRTAAGDNIQYF,TGTGCCAGTAGTAGAACCGCGGCGGGTGATAACATTCAGTACTTC
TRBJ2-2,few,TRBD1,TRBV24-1,CATSDSRTGWTGELFF,TGTGCCACCAGTGATTCCCGGACAGGATGGACCGGGGAGCTGTTTTTT
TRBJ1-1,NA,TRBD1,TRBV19,CASSSGGLGPEAFF,TGTGCCAGTAGTTCAGGGGGCCTAGGCCCTGAAGCTTTCTTT
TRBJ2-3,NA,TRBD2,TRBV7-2,CASSLQRGGTDTQYF,TGTGCCAGCAGCTTACAGCGGGGGGGCACAGATACGCAGTATTTT
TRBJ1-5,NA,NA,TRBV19,CATTLVAGGNQPQHF,TGTGCCACCACGTTAGTGGCCGGGGGCAATCAGCCCCAGCATTTT
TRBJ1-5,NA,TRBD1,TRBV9,CASSPRQGMGNQPQHF,TGTGCCAGCAGCCCACGACAGGGGATGGGCAATCAGCCCCAGCATTTT
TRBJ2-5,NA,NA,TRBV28,CASSSRWSQETQYF,TGTGCCAGCAGTTCTCGGTGGTCCCAAGAGACCCAGTACTTC
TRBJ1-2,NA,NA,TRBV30,CAWSITGSVALF,TGTGCCTGGAGCATAACAGGGTCCGTGGCCCTCTTC
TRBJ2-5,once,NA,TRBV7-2,CASSSPEVETQYF,TGTGCCAGCAGCTCCCCGGAGGTGGAGACCCAGTACTTC
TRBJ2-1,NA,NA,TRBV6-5,CASRLGLLGEQFF,TGTGCCAGCAGACTAGGACTCCTGGGTGAGCAGTTCTTC
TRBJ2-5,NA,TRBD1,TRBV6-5,CASSYLGTGGEKTQYF,TGTGCCAGCAGTTACCTCGGGACAGGGGGTGAGAAGACCCAGTACTTC
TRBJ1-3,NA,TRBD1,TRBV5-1,CASSSGQDSGNTIYF,TGCGCCAGCAGCTCGGGACAGGACTCTGGAAACACCATATATTTT
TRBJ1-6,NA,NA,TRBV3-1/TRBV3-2,CASSQDSSNSPLHF,TGTGCCAGCAGCCAAGATTCGAGTAATTCACCCCTCCACTTT
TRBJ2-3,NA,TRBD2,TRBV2,CASSENGLAGTDTQYF,TGTGCCAGCAGTGAAAACGGACTAGCGGGCACAGATACGCAGTATTTT
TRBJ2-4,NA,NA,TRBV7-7,CASSPKVAAKNIQYF,TGTGCCAGCAGCCCGAAGGTAGCGGCCAAAAACATTCAGTACTTC
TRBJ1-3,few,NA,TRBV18,CASSPSDTGNTIYF,TGTGCCAGCTCACCGTCAGACACTGGAAACACCATATATTTT
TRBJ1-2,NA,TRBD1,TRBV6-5,CATSRGGAYGYTF,TGTGCCACCTCGAGAGGGGGCGCCTATGGCTACACCTTC
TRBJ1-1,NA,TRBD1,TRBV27,CASSLDRDRGRTEAFF,TGTGCCAGCAGTTTAGACCGGGACAGGGGAAGGACTGAAGCTTTCTTT
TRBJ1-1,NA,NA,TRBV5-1,CASSLSSGGNTEAFF,TGCGCCAGCAGCTTGTCTTCGGGGGGGAACACTGAAGCTTTCTTT
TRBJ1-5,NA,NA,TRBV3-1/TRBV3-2,CASSQDTNRGRPQHF,TGTGCCAGCAGCCAAGACACAAATAGGGGTCGGCCCCAGCATTTT
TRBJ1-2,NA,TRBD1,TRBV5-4,CASRAPKGARDGYTF,TGTGCCAGCAGAGCCCCGAAGGGGGCGCGGGATGGCTACACCTTC
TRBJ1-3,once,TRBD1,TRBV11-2,CASSFGTGISGNTIYF,TGTGCCAGCAGCTTCGGGACAGGCATCTCTGGAAACACCATATATTTT
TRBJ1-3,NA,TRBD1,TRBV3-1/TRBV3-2,CASSQIRGPGNTIYF,TGTGCCAGCAGCCAAATTAGGGGGCCTGGAAACACCATATATTTT
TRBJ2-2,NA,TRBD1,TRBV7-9,CASSLRGRGTGELFF,TGTGCCAGCAGCTTAAGGGGGCGCGGCACCGGGGAGCTGTTTTTT
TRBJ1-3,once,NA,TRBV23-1,CASSPRDGNTIYF,TGCGCCAGCAGTCCCAGGGATGGAAACACCATATATTTT
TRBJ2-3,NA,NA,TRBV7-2,CASSLDPAGISTDTQYF,TGTGCCAGCAGCTTAGATCCGGCGGGGATTAGCACAGATACGCAGTATTTT
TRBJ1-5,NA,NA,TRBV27,CASSFSRGDQPQHF,TGTGCCAGCAGTTTCTCCCGGGGGGATCAGCCCCAGCATTTT
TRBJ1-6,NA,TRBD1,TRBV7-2,CASSLVGRQGASYNSPLHF,TGTGCCAGCAGCTTAGTTGGAAGGCAGGGGGCCTCCTATAATTCACCCCTCCACTTT
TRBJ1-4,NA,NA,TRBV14,CASSQGVPQGEKLFF,TGTGCCAGCAGCCAAGGTGTACCTCAGGGGGAAAAACTGTTTTTT
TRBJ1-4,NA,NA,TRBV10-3,CAIRDSQATNEKLFF,TGTGCCATCAGGGACAGCCAGGCAACTAATGAAAAACTGTTTTTT
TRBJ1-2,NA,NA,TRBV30,CAWNEVQGDGYTF,TGTGCCTGGAACGAAGTGCAGGGCGACGGCTACACCTTC
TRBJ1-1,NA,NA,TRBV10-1,CASSVTGNTEAFF,TGCGCCAGCAGTGTTACAGGTAACACTGAAGCTTTCTTT
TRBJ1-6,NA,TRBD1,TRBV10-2,CASSYAWDRGGSPLHF,TGCGCCAGCAGTTACGCGTGGGACAGGGGGGGTTCACCCCTCCACTTT
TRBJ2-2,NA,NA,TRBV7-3,CASSLMGQRNTGELFF,TGTGCCAGCAGCTTAATGGGCCAGAGGAACACCGGGGAGCTGTTTTTT
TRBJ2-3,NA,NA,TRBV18,CACGRGESDTQYF,TGTGCCTGTGGACGGGGAGAGTCGGATACGCAGTATTTT
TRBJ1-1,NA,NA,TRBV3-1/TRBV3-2,CASSQGSVTEAFF,TGTGCCAGCAGCCAAGGGTCGGTCACTGAAGCTTTCTTT
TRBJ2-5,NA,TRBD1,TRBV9,CASSDPGQGEETQYF,TGTGCCAGCAGCGATCCGGGACAGGGGGAAGAGACCCAGTACTTC
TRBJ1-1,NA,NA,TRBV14,CASSQWVVREGQAFF,TGTGCCAGCAGCCAATGGGTAGTCCGGGAGGGTCAAGCTTTCTTT
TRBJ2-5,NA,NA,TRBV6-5,CASSWGVQETQYF,TGTGCCAGCAGTTGGGGGGTCCAAGAGACCCAGTACTTC
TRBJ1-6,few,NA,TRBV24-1,CATSEGTPGYNSPLHF,TGTGCCACCAGTGAGGGGACACCCGGGTATAATTCACCCCTCCACTTT
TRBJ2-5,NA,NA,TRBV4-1,CASSQAGRRRIETQYF,TGCGCCAGCAGCCAAGCGGGCAGGAGGCGGATTGAGACCCAGTACTTC
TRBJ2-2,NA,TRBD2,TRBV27,CASSSSRLIAGGPYTGELFF,TGTGCCAGCAGTTCCTCACGCCTCATAGCGGGGGGGCCCTACACCGGGGAGCTGTTTTTT
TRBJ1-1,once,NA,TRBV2,CASSASYRGAFF,TGTGCCAGCAGTGCGTCATATAGGGGAGCTTTCTTT
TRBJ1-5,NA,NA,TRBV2,CASSGVGVRNQPQHF,TGTGCCAGCAGTGGGGTAGGGGTTCGCAATCAGCCCCAGCATTTT
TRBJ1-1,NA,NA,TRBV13,CASSLVGQEAFF,TGTGCCAGCAGCTTAGTGGGCCAAGAAGCTTTCTTT